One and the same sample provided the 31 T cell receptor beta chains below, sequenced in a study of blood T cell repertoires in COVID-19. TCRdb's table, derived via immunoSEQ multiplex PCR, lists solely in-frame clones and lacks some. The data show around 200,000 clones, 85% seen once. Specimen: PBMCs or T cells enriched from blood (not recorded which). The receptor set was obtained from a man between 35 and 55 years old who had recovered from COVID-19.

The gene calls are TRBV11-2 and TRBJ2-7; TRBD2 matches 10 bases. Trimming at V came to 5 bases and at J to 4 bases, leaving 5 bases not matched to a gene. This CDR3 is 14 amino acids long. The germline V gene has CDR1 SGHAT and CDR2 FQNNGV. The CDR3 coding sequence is TGTGCCAGCAGCCCCGGGACTAGCGTTTACGAGCAGTACTTC. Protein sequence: CASSPGTSVYEQYF.

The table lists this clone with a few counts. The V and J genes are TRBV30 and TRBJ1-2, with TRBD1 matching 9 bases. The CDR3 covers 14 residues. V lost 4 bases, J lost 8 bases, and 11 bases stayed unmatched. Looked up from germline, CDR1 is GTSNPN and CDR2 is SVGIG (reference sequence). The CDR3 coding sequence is TGTGCCTGGACTCCGGGACAGGGTTTATTAGGCTACACCTTC. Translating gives CAWTPGQGLLGYTF.

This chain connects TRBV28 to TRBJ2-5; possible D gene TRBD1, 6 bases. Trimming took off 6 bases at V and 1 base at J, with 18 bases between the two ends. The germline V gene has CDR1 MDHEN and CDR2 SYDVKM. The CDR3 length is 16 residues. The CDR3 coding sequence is TGTGCCAGCAGCCCTCTACAATACAGGGCCCAAGAGACCCAGTACTTC. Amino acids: CASSPLQYRAQETQYF.

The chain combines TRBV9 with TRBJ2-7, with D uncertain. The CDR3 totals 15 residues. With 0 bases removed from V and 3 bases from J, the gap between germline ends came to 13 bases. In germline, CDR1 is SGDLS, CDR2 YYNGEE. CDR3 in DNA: TGTGCCAGCAGCGTAGATCTAGGCATAAACTACGAGCAGTACTTC. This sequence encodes CASSVDLGINYEQYF.

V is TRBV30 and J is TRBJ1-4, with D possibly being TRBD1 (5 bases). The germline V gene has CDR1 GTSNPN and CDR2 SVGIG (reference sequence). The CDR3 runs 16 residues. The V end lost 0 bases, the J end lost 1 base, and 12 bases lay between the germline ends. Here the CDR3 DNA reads TGTGCCTGGAGTGTACTATCGGGGGGAACTAATGAAAAACTGTTTTTT. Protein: CAWSVLSGGTNEKLFF. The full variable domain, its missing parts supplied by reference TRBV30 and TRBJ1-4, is SQTIHQWPATLVQPVGSPLSLECTVEGTSNPNLYWYRQAAGRGLQLLFYSVGIGQISSEVPQNLSASRPQDRQFILSSKKLLLSDSGFYLCAWSVLSGGTNEKLFFGSGTQLSVL.

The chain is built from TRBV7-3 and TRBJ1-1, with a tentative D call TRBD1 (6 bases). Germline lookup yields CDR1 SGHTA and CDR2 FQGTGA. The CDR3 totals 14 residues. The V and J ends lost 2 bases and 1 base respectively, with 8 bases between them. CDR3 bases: TGTGCCAGCAGCTTACAAGGGGGGAACACTGAAGCTTTCTTT. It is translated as CASSLQGGNTEAFF.

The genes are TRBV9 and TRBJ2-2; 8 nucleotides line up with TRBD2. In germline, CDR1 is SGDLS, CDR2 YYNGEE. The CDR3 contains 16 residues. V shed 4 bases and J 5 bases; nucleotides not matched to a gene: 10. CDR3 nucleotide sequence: TGTGCCAGCAGCAGCGAAGCGGGAGTGGTAACCGGGGAGCTGTTTTTT. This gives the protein CASSSEAGVVTGELFF.

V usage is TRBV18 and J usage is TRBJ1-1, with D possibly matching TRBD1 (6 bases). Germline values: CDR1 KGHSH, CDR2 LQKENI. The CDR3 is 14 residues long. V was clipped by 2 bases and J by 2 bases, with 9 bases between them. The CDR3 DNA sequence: TGTGCCAGCTCACCAGGGGACATCAACACTGAAGCTTTCTTT. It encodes CASSPGDINTEAFF.

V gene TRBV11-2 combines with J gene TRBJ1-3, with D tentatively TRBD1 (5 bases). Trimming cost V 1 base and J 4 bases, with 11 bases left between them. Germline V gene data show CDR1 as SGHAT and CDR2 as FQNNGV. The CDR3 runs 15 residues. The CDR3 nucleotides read TGTGCCAGCAGCTTAGCGCAGGGAACGGGAAACACCATATATTTT. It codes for CASSLAQGTGNTIYF. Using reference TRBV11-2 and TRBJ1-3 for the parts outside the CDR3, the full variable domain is EAGVAQSPRYKIIEKRQSVAFWCNPISGHATLYWYQQILGQGPKLLIQFQNNGVVDDSQLPKDRFSAERLKGVDSTLKIQPAKLEDSAVYLCASSLAQGTGNTIYFGEGSWLTVV.

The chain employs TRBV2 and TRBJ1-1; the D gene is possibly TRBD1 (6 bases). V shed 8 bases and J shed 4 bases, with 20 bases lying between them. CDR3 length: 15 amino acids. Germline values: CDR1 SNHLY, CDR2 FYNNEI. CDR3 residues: CASDRDNAQGTEAFF. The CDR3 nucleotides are TGTGCCAGCGACCGGGACAACGCCCAGGGCACTGAAGCTTTCTTT.

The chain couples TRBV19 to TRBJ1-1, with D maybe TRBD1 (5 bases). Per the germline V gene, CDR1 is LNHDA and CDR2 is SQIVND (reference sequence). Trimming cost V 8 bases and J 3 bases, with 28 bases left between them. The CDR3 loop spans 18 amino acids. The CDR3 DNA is TGTGCCAGTGCTAAAGACGGGTTTTCAGGGAGGAAGGACACTGAAGCTTTCTTT. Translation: CASAKDGFSGRKDTEAFF.

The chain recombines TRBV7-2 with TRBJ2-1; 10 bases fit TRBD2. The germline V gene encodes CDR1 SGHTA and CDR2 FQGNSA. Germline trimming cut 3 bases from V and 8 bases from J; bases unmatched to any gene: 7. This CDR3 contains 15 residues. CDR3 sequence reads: CASSLTSGSWDEQFF. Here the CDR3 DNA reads TGTGCCAGCAGCTTGACTAGCGGGTCGTGGGATGAGCAGTTCTTC.

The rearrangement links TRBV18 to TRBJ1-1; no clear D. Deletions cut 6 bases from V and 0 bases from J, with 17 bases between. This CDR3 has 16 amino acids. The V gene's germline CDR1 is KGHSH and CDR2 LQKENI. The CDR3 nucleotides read TGTGCCAGCTCCCCCGCTCTATTGTCCCTGAACACTGAAGCTTTCTTT. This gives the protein CASSPALLSLNTEAFF.

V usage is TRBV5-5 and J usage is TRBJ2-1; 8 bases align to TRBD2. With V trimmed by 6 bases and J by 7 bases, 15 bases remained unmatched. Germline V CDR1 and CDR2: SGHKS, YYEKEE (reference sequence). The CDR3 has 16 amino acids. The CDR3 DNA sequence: TGTGCCAGCACCCCAACCCTCCAGGGACTAGTAAATGAGCAGTTCTTC. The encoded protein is CASTPTLQGLVNEQFF.

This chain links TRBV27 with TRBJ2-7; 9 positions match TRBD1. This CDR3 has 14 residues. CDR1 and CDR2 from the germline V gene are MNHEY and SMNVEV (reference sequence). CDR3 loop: CVSRPGTGSYEQYF. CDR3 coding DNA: TGTGTAAGCAGACCCGGGACAGGGTCCTACGAGCAGTACTTC.

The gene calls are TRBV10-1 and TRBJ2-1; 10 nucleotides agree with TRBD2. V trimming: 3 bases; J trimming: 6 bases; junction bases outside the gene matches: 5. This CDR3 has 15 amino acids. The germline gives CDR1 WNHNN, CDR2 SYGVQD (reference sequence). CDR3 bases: TGCGCCAGCAGTGACTTGGCTAGCGGGAGCAATGAGCAGTTCTTC. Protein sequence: CASSDLASGSNEQFF.

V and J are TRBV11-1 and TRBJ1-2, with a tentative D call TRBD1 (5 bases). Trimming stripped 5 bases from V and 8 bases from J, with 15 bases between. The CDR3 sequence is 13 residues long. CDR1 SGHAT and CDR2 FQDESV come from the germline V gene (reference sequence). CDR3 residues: CASSARGGGGYTF. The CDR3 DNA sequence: TGTGCCAGCAGCGCGCGGGGCGGTGGAGGCTACACCTTC.

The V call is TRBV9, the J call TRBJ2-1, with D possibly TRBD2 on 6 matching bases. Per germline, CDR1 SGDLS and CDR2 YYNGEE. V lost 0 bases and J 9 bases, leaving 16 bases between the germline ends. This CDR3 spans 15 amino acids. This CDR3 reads CASSVAGAVGSEQFF. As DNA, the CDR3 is TGTGCCAGCAGCGTAGCGGGAGCGGTCGGCAGTGAGCAGTTCTTC.

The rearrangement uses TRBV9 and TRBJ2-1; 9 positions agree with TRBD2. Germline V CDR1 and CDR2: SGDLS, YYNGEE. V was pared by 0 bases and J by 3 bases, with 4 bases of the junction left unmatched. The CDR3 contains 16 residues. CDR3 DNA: TGTGCCAGCAGCGTAGGGTCTAGCGGGATCTACAATGAGCAGTTCTTC. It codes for CASSVGSSGIYNEQFF.

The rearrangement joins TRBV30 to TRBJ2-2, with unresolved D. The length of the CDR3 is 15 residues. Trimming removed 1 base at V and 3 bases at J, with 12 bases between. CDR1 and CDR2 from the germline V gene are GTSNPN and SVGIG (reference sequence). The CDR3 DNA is TGTGCCTGGAGTGCTGAGTCGTTTGACACCGGGGAGCTGTTTTTT. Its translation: CAWSAESFDTGELFF.

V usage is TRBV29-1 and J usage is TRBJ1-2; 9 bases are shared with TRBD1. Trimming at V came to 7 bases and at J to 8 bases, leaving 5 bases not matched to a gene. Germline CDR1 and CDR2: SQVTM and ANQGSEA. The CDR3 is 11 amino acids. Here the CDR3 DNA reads TGCAGCGCCAGGACAGGGGAAGGCTACACCTTC. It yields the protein CSARTGEGYTF.

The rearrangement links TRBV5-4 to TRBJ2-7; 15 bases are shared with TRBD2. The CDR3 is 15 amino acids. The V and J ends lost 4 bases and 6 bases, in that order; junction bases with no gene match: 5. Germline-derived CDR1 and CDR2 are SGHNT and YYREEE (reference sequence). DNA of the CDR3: TGTGCCAGCAGCCGGACTAGCGGGAGGGTGGGCGAGCAGTACTTC. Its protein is CASSRTSGRVGEQYF.

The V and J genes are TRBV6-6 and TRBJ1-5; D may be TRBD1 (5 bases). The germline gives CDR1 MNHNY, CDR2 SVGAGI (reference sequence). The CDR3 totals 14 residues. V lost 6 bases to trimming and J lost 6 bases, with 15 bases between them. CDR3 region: CASSPTGRGQPQHF. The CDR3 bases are TGTGCCAGCAGCCCGACCGGTAGGGGTCAGCCCCAGCATTTT.

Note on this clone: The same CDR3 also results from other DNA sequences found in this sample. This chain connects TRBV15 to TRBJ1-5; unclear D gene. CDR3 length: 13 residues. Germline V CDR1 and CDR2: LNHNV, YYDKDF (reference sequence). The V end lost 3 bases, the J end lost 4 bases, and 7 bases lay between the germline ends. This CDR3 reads CATSSGGNQPQHF. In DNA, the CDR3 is TGTGCCACCAGCAGCGGAGGGAATCAGCCCCAGCATTTT.

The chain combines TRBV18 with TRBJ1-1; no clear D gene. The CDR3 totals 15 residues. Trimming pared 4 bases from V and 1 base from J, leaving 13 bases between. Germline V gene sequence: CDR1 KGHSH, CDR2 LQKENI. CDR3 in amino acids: CASSQERRGNTEAFF. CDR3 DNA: TGTGCCAGCTCACAAGAACGGCGCGGGAACACTGAAGCTTTCTTT.

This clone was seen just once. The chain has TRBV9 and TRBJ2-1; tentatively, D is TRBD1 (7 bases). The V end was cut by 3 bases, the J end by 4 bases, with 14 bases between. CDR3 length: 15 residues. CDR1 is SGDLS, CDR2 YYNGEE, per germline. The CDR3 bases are TGTGCCAGCAGCGGCGGGACAGCGTTTTACAATGAGCAGTTCTTC. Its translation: CASSGGTAFYNEQFF.

The CDR3 DNA is TGTGCCAGTAGTGGGAGAGGGCCGACTAGAGGGGATACGCAGTATTTT. This gives the protein CASSGRGPTRGDTQYF. The chain uses TRBV19 and TRBJ2-3; D perhaps matches TRBD2 (6 bases). Trimming pared 5 bases from V and 6 bases from J, leaving 21 bases between. CDR1 LNHDA and CDR2 SQIVND come from the germline V gene (reference sequence). This CDR3 is 16 amino acids long.

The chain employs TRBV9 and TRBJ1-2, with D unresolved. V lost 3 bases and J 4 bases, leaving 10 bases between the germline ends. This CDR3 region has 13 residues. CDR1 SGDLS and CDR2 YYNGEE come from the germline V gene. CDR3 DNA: TGTGCCAGCAGCGGCGGGTCGGGCTATGGCTACACCTTC. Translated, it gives CASSGGSGYGYTF. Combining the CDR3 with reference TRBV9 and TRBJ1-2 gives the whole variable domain DSGVTQTPKHLITATGQRVTLRCSPRSGDLSVYWYQQSLDQGLQFLIQYYNGEERAKGNILERFSAQQFPDLHSELNLSSLELGDSALYFCASSGGSGYGYTFGSGTRLTVV.

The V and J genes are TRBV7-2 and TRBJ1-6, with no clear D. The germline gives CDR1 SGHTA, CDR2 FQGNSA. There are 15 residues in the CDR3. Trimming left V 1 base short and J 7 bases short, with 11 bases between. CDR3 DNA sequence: TGTGCCAGCAGCTTAGGTATGGGCAGAAATTCACCCCTCCACTTT. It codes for CASSLGMGRNSPLHF.

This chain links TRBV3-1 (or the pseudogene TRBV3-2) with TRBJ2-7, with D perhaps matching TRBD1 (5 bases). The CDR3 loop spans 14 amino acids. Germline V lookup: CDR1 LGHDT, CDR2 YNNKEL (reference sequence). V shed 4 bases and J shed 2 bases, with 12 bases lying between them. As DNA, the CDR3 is TGTGCCAGCAGCCCAGGTAGGGGTGCCTACGAGCAGTACTTC. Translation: CASSPGRGAYEQYF.

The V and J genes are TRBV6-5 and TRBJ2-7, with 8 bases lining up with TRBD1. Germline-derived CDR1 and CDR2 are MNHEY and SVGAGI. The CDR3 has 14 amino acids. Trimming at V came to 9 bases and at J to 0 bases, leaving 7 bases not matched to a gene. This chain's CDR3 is CASADRESSYEQYF. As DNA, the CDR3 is TGTGCCAGTGCGGACAGGGAGAGCTCCTACGAGCAGTACTTC.